What follows describes a single TCR beta chain. Some clones are missing from TCRdb's copy, which holds only in-frame ones; the method was immunoSEQ multiplex PCR. The sample comprises 45,000 or so clones, under 95% of which are singletons, and 22% rests with the top ten. The data were taken from a study of control samples from healthy donors and cancer patients. The ends lost 6 bases at V and 3 bases at J; junction bases unmatched: 4. Looked up from germline, CDR1 is MNHEY and CDR2 is SVGAGI. The CDR3 spans 13 residues. The TCR originated in a woman aged 40 to 50 with head and neck cancer. This chain uses TRBV6-5 with TRBJ1-1; 7 bases are a match to TRBD1. Sequenced sample: PBMCs. The CDR3 region is CASSQGQYTEAFF. CDR3 DNA sequence: TGTGCCAGCAGCCAGGGACAGTACACTGAAGCTTTCTTT.